These 3 T cell receptor beta chains were sequenced from one sample in a study of tumor-infiltrating lymphocytes in primary liver carcinoma. TCR beta cDNA was made from approximately 500 ng total RNA with a constant-region primer. A slightly modified ARM-PCR protocol with three nested multiplex PCR rounds produced these TCR beta libraries. Use of TRBV1-TRBV30 forward primers with a C-beta reverse primer characterized the first two PCR rounds, which lasted around 9 cycles each. One entry per CDR3 protein, called by TCRdb with MiXCR from the multiplex PCR reads. The sample contains roughly 80,000 distinct CDR3 sequences, about 75% of which appear only once. Unsorted bulk tissue of about 20-32 mg yielded co-extracted RNA and DNA. The sample comprised tumor-adjacent normal liver tissue. Receptors were obtained from a man aged 40-55 years with primary liver carcinoma and hepatitis B virus infection.

The V gene is TRBV11-1, the J gene TRBJ2-1; no definite D call. Germline CDR1 SGHAT, CDR2 FQDESV (reference sequence). CDR3 size: 12 residues. Trimming left V 5 bases short and J 15 bases short, with 17 bases between. The CDR3 DNA is TGTGCCAGCAGCGAGGTAGTGGGTAAGCTGTTCTTC. Translating it yields CASSEVVGKLFF.

J is TRBJ2-1 and V is TRBV29-1, with 7 bases aligning to TRBD1. Trimming removed 6 bases from V and 2 bases from J; junction bases left unmatched: 7. The CDR3 is made up of 14 amino acids. Germline CDR1 SQVTM, CDR2 ANQGSEA. CDR3 region: CSVLRQGTYNEQFF. CDR3 nucleotides: TGCAGCGTCCTTAGACAGGGTACCTACAATGAGCAGTTCTTC.

As to this clonotype: This CDR3 is missing its conserved last phenylalanine or tryptophan, likely due to a read error. This chain links TRBV12-3 or TRBV12-4 with TRBJ2-4; D ambiguous. The CDR3 spans 12 residues. As DNA, the CDR3 is TGTGCTAGCAGTTTGTCCCAAAACATTCAGTACTAT. Its translation: CASSLSQNIQYY.